What follows are 22 T cell receptor beta chains derived from one specimen sequenced in a study of technical replicates of blood from a few donors. This table comes from immunoSEQ multiplex PCR, and its TCRdb copy is limited to in-frame clones, with some not included. The sample includes more than 65,000 clones, around nine tenths of them seen just once. Input material: PBMCs. These receptors were obtained from a human donor in good health. Some clones in this sample may be carry-over from other donors' samples.

This chain uses TRBV5-8 with TRBJ1-1; 10 nucleotides match TRBD1. Germline trimming cut 1 base from V and 0 bases from J; bases unmatched to any gene: 6. Germline CDR1 reads SGHTS; CDR2 reads YDEGEE. The CDR3 has 17 residues. The CDR3 DNA reads TGTGCCAGCAGCTTGATGACAGGGGGCACGATGAACACTGAAGCTTTCTTT. Amino acids: CASSLMTGGTMNTEAFF.

The chain has TRBV10-3 and TRBJ1-2; D unclear. In germline, CDR1 is ENHRY, CDR2 SYGVKD. Trimming took 3 bases from V and 4 from J, leaving 12 bases between them. The CDR3 spans 14 residues. CDR3 DNA: TGTGCCATCAGTGAAAAATCCAGGTCCTATGGCTACACCTTC. Its protein is CAISEKSRSYGYTF.

This chain joins TRBV5-1 and TRBJ2-7; tentative D call: TRBD2 (5 bases). V lost 5 bases to trimming and J lost 4 bases, with 19 bases between them. CDR3 length: 15 residues. From germline, CDR1 is SGHRS and CDR2 YFSETQ. The CDR3 DNA is TGCGCCAGCAGTTCCGGACTGCGTCCTCCTTACGAGCAGTACTTC. Protein sequence: CASSSGLRPPYEQYF.

The rearrangement links TRBV19 to TRBJ1-3; D gene uncertain. Trimming stripped 5 bases from V and 0 bases from J, with 11 bases between. CDR3 size: 15 residues. From germline, CDR1 is LNHDA and CDR2 SQIVND (reference sequence). CDR3 sequence reads: CASSASVISGNTIYF. The CDR3 bases are TGTGCCAGTAGTGCCTCAGTGATCTCTGGAAACACCATATATTTT. The entire variable domain, with the rest obtained from reference TRBV19 and TRBJ1-3, is as follows: DGGITQSPKYLFRKEGQNVTLSCEQNLNHDAMYWYRQDPGQGLRLIYYSQIVNDFQKGDIAEGYSVSREKKESFPLTVTSAQKNPTAFYLCASSASVISGNTIYFGEGSWLTVV.

The CDR3 sequence: CASSQDYLAGVGSYEQYF. The CDR3 bases are TGTGCCAGCAGCCAAGATTACCTAGCGGGGGTAGGCTCCTACGAGCAGTACTTC. The rearrangement uses TRBV4-2 and TRBJ2-7; 10 nucleotides agree with TRBD2. With 0 bases clipped from V and 0 bases from J, the junction kept 8 bases outside the gene matches. Germline assignment: CDR1 LGHNA and CDR2 YNFKEQ. The CDR3 runs to 18 residues.

The J gene is TRBJ1-4, the V gene TRBV6-1, with D hard to call. Germline V gene sequence: CDR1 MNHNS, CDR2 SASEGT. This CDR3 comprises 14 residues. The V and J ends lost 1 base and 7 bases respectively, with 10 bases between them. The CDR3 loop reads CASSEVYRSEKLFF. As DNA, the CDR3 is TGTGCCAGCAGTGAAGTCTATAGGAGTGAAAAACTGTTTTTT.

This clone was recorded a few times. The chain employs TRBV10-3 and TRBJ2-1; 11 bases fit TRBD1. Trimming cost V 4 bases and J 6 bases; bases outside gene matches: 5. In germline, CDR1 is ENHRY, CDR2 SYGVKD. The CDR3 runs 15 residues. The CDR3 DNA follows: TGTGCCATCAGTGGCGGGACAGGGGGTGTCAATGAGCAGTTCTTC. It specifies CAISGGTGGVNEQFF.

The genes are TRBV4-3 and TRBJ2-6; TRBD2 agrees at 14 bases. This CDR3 has 20 residues. Germline CDR1 is LGHNA and CDR2 is YSLEER. Losses at the gene ends were 1 base for V and 1 base for J; bases not matched to a gene: 6. The CDR3 spells CASSQVLGLAGESGANVLTF. CDR3 nucleotides: TGCGCCAGCAGCCAAGTTTTGGGACTAGCGGGAGAGTCTGGGGCCAACGTCCTGACTTTC.

The gene calls are TRBV7-2 and TRBJ2-7, with 8 positions matching TRBD2. Trimming took 5 bases from V and 2 from J; bases not matched to a gene: 8. The CDR3 loop spans 15 amino acids. Looked up from germline, CDR1 is SGHTA and CDR2 is FQGNSA. The CDR3, as DNA: TGTGCCAGCAGCCTTTCCACTAGCGGTACCTACGAGCAGTACTTC. This translates into CASSLSTSGTYEQYF. The full variable domain, in which reference TRBV7-2 and TRBJ2-7 provide the parts outside the CDR3, is GAGVSQSPSNKVTEKGKDVELRCDPISGHTALYWYRQSLGQGLEFLIYFQGNSAPDKSGLPSDRFSAERTGGSVSTLTIQRTQQEDSAVYLCASSLSTSGTYEQYFGPGTRLTVT.

This sequence joins TRBV5-4 and TRBJ2-5, with a weak D call TRBD1 (6 bases). The CDR3 loop spans 13 amino acids. Germline V gene sequence: CDR1 SGHNT, CDR2 YYREEE (reference sequence). The V and J ends lost 0 bases and 3 bases respectively, with 6 bases between them. Here the CDR3 DNA reads TGTGCCAGCAGCTTGGGGACAGAAGAGACCCAGTACTTC. Translated: CASSLGTEETQYF.

This chain joins TRBV9 and TRBJ2-1; 8 bases align to TRBD1. Germline assignment: CDR1 SGDLS and CDR2 YYNGEE. V shed 4 bases and J 5 bases; nucleotides not matched to a gene: 8. This CDR3 comprises 15 residues. The CDR3 reads CASSPTTGVNNEQFF. DNA for the CDR3: TGTGCCAGCAGCCCCACGACAGGGGTTAACAATGAGCAGTTCTTC.

The DNA for the CDR3 is TGTGCCAGCAGCCAAGGACTCGACAGCTACGAGCAGTACTTC. Residues: CASSQGLDSYEQYF. The rearrangement uses TRBV4-2 and TRBJ2-7, with D possibly matching TRBD1 (5 bases). Deletions cut 1 base from V and 3 bases from J, with 10 bases between. From germline, CDR1 is LGHNA and CDR2 YNFKEQ. The CDR3 totals 14 residues.

The rearrangement joins TRBV21-1 to TRBJ1-3; the table gives TRBD1 as D, unverified against the DNA. TRBV21-1 is deemed a pseudogene. CDR3 length equals 18 residues. DNA of the CDR3: TGTGCCAGCAGCAAAGAACAACAGGCGATACCCTCTGGAAACACCATATATTTT. Translating gives CASSKEQQAIPSGNTIYF.

V gene TRBV2 combines with J gene TRBJ2-6, with no clear D. The CDR3 is 14 residues long. Trimming removed 6 bases at V and 1 base at J, with 7 bases between. The germline V gene has CDR1 SNHLY and CDR2 FYNNEI. CDR3: CASRSRSGANVLTF. In DNA, the CDR3 is TGTGCCAGCAGATCCCGGTCTGGGGCCAACGTCCTGACTTTC. The whole variable domain, filled in from reference TRBV2 and TRBJ2-6, reads EPEVTQTPSHQVTQMGQEVILRCVPISNHLYFYWYRQILGQKVEFLVSFYNNEISEKSEIFDDQFSVERPDGSNFTLKIRSTKLEDSAMYFCASRSRSGANVLTFGAGSRLTVL.

The genes are TRBV18 and TRBJ2-7; 8 positions agree with TRBD1. Germline lookup yields CDR1 KGHSH and CDR2 LQKENI. The CDR3 is 14 amino acids. After removal of 3 bases from V and 4 bases from J, the junction contained 5 bases not matched to a gene. The chain's CDR3 is CASSPRTGWYEQYF. The CDR3 DNA is TGTGCCAGCTCACCTCGGACAGGGTGGTACGAGCAGTACTTC. Full variable domain (rest looked up from reference TRBV18 and TRBJ2-7): NAGVMQNPRHLVRRRGQEARLRCSPMKGHSHVYWYRQLPEEGLKFMVYLQKENIIDESGMPKERFSAEFPKEGPSILRIQQVVRGDSAAYFCASSPRTGWYEQYFGPGTRLTVT.

This clone was found once. This CDR3 reads CASSVDRGPGNTIYF. CDR3 sequence (DNA): TGTGCCAGCAGCGTGGACAGGGGGCCGGGAAACACCATATATTTT. V and J are TRBV5-4 and TRBJ1-3; 11 bases match TRBD1. CDR1 and CDR2 (germline): SGHNT, YYREEE (reference sequence). CDR3 length: 15 residues. V lost 4 bases, J lost 4 bases, and 4 bases stayed unmatched.

Comment on this clone: The germline gene is not matched at one end of the junction; a read error may be the cause. The CDR3 bases are TGCAGCGGACAGGGGGCCTATGAGCAGTACTTC. Its translation: CSGQGAYEQYF. The chain recombines TRBV20-1 with TRBJ2-7; 11 nucleotides line up with TRBD1. The CDR3 sequence is 11 residues long. The germline CDR1 and CDR2 sequences are DFQATT and SNEGSKA (reference sequence).

This chain links TRBV30 with TRBJ2-1; 12 bases map to TRBD2. From germline, CDR1 is GTSNPN and CDR2 SVGIG (reference sequence). V trimming: 5 bases; J trimming: 9 bases; junction bases outside the gene matches: 5. This CDR3 has 13 amino acids. CDR3 coding DNA: TGTGCCTGGCGGACTAGCGGGATGGGTGAGCAGTTCTTC. This gives the protein CAWRTSGMGEQFF.

The chain employs TRBV4-1 and TRBJ2-7; D is ambiguous. V was pared by 0 bases and J by 1 base, with 16 bases between. Germline CDR1 is MGHRA and CDR2 is YSYEKL. The CDR3 is 17 amino acids. The CDR3: CASSQDWRQRGSYEQYF. The CDR3 DNA reads as TGCGCCAGCAGCCAAGATTGGCGGCAGAGAGGATCCTACGAGCAGTACTTC.

This chain uses TRBV5-1 with TRBJ2-3; D uncertain. CDR3 length: 12 amino acids. The V gene's germline CDR1 is SGHRS and CDR2 YFSETQ. V dropped 6 bases and J dropped 1 base, with 6 bases sitting between them. In nucleotides, the CDR3 is TGCGCCAGCAAGGCGGGCACAGATACGCAGTATTTT. Amino acid sequence: CASKAGTDTQYF. Using reference TRBV5-1 and TRBJ2-3 for the parts outside the CDR3, the full variable domain is KAGVTQTPRYLIKTRGQQVTLSCSPISGHRSVSWYQQTPGQGLQFLFEYFSETQRNKGNFPGRFSGRQFSNSRSEMNVSTLELGDSALYLCASKAGTDTQYFGPGTRLTVL.

V gene TRBV7-8 combines with J gene TRBJ2-5; 7 bases map to TRBD2. Gene TRBJ2-7 matches the end of the DNA better, so the J call may be wrong. The CDR3 is 13 amino acids. The germline gives CDR1 SGHVS, CDR2 FQNEAQ. CDR3 in DNA: TGTGCCAGCAGGCGCGGGGGAGTCTACGAGCAGTACTTC. It encodes CASRRGGVYEQYF.

The rearrangement uses TRBV6-5 and TRBJ2-2, with D tentatively TRBD2 (6 bases). The CDR3 is 16 amino acids. The V gene's germline CDR1 is MNHEY and CDR2 SVGAGI. V lost 0 bases and J lost 0, with 8 bases in between. The CDR3 DNA follows: TGTGCCAGCAGTTACTCCCCGGGGGCGAACACCGGGGAGCTGTTTTTT. This translates into CASSYSPGANTGELFF.